Below are 30 T cell receptor beta chains sequenced from a single sample in a study of Ad26.COV2.S vaccination and SARS-CoV-2 variants. The repertoire was sequenced with immunoSEQ multiplex PCR; TCRdb's copy has only in-frame clones and lacks some. The data contain some 300,000 clones, 70% to 90% of them singletons. Treatment: around 19 received Ad26.COV2.S at low or high dose, single or two shots; about 5 received placebo; per-sample allocation not given. Sampling was done on day 63 after the first vaccine or placebo injection. Sequencing used peripheral blood, obtained in a trial of Ad26.COV2.S vaccine versus placebo. The receptors stem from a person between 18 and 59 years old who received the Ad26.COV2.S COVID-19 vaccine or a placebo.

The chain has TRBV7-3 and TRBJ1-1; D is ambiguous. Germline V gene lookup returns CDR1 SGHTA and CDR2 FQGTGA. Trimming stripped 3 bases from V and 4 bases from J, with 9 bases between. This CDR3 contains 13 residues. CDR3 loop: CASSLGQLTEAFF. DNA for the CDR3: TGTGCCAGCAGCTTGGGTCAACTCACTGAAGCTTTCTTT.

The chain couples TRBV6-5 to TRBJ1-5; no reliable D call. Trimming removed 3 bases at V and 5 bases at J, with 8 bases between. The CDR3 runs 13 residues. Looked up from germline, CDR1 is MNHEY and CDR2 is SVGAGI. CDR3 amino acids: CASSYRAYQPQHF. The CDR3 bases are TGTGCCAGCAGTTATAGGGCTTATCAGCCCCAGCATTTT.

CDR3 amino acids: CASGLVLGQPHSSYGYTF. The DNA for the CDR3 is TGTGCTAGTGGTTTGGTACTGGGACAGCCTCACTCCTCCTATGGCTACACCTTC. The chain carries TRBV12-5 and TRBJ1-2, with 7 bases that match TRBD1. The trim removed 0 bases at V and 4 bases at J, leaving 14 bases unmatched. The CDR3 extends over 18 amino acids. Germline V lookup: CDR1 LGHNT, CDR2 FRNRAP.

The J gene is TRBJ2-5, the V gene TRBV15; D possibly corresponds to TRBD2 (5 bases). Trimming left V 0 bases short and J 4 bases short, with 12 bases between. From germline, CDR1 is LNHNV and CDR2 YYDKDF (reference sequence). The CDR3 has 15 residues. DNA for the CDR3: TGTGCCACCAGCAGAGATCTTGGTGGACTAGAGACCCAGTACTTC. This encodes CATSRDLGGLETQYF.

The V gene is TRBV14, the J gene TRBJ1-5; D gene unclear. CDR1 is SGHDN, CDR2 FVKESK, per germline. The CDR3 sequence is 13 residues long. V was pared by 0 bases and J by 7 bases, with 7 bases between. In nucleotides, the CDR3 is TGTGCCAGCAGCCAAGATCCCGGACAGCCCCAGCATTTT. Encoded protein: CASSQDPGQPQHF.

The J gene is TRBJ2-2, the V gene TRBV27, with a possible D match to TRBD2 (5 bases). The CDR3 is 14 residues long. V dropped 6 bases and J dropped 4 bases, with 12 bases sitting between them. Germline V gene data show CDR1 as MNHEY and CDR2 as SMNVEV (reference sequence). The DNA of the CDR3 is TGTGCCAGCAGGGCAGGACTCTTCACCGGGGAGCTGTTTTTT. This translates into CASRAGLFTGELFF.

The gene calls are TRBV10-3 and TRBJ1-1; D unresolved. The CDR3 has 12 residues. V lost 6 bases and J lost 7, with 12 bases in between. CDR1 is ENHRY and CDR2 is SYGVKD in the germline V gene. DNA of the CDR3: TGTGCCATCAGCGATCAAGGATATGAAGCTTTCTTT. This gives the protein CAISDQGYEAFF.

The V gene is TRBV28, the J gene TRBJ2-2; D call uncertain. Germline values: CDR1 MDHEN, CDR2 SYDVKM. V was cut by 7 bases and J by 7 bases, with 7 bases left in between. This CDR3 contains 11 residues. CDR3: CASTEFGELFF. CDR3 sequence (DNA): TGTGCCAGCACCGAGTTCGGGGAGCTGTTTTTT.

This chain uses TRBV19 with TRBJ2-2; TRBD1 matches 11 bases. The CDR3 covers 15 residues. The V gene end was trimmed by 6 bases and the J gene end by 8 bases; junction bases not matched to a gene: 8. Germline V gene lookup returns CDR1 LNHDA and CDR2 SQIVND (reference sequence). The CDR3 here is CASSQWTGGKGELFF. The CDR3 DNA sequence: TGTGCCAGTAGCCAGTGGACAGGGGGCAAAGGGGAGCTGTTTTTT.

The V call is TRBV3-1 (or the pseudogene TRBV3-2), the J call TRBJ1-1, with D possibly TRBD1 on 6 matching bases. Trimming took off 5 bases at V and 10 bases at J, with 11 bases between the two ends. Germline-derived CDR1 and CDR2 are LGHDT and YNNKEL (reference sequence). The CDR3 covers 11 residues. CDR3 nucleotides: TGTGCCAGCAGCAAAGGGGGTACAGCTTTCTTT. Protein product: CASSKGGTAFF.

This clone was recorded only once. The V and J genes are TRBV7-3 and TRBJ1-2; TRBD1 matches at 8 bases. Germline loops: CDR1 SGHTA, CDR2 FQGTGA. The CDR3 totals 14 residues. J lost 7 bases, V lost 5 bases, and 9 bases had no gene match. Written as DNA, the CDR3 is TGTGCCAGCAGCCCATCGGACAGGGCCTTTGGCTACACCTTC. It is translated as CASSPSDRAFGYTF.

The chain employs TRBV28 and TRBJ1-2; TRBD1 might be the D (6 bases). The CDR3 has 15 amino acids. Germline V gene sequence: CDR1 MDHEN, CDR2 SYDVKM. Trimming shortened V by 8 bases and J by 2 bases, and 18 bases separated the two germline ends. CDR3 residues: CASFYPERGNYGYTF. The DNA for the CDR3 is TGTGCCAGCTTCTATCCCGAGAGGGGGAACTATGGCTACACCTTC.

The V and J genes are TRBV14 and TRBJ2-7; 11 bases are a match to TRBD2. Per germline, CDR1 SGHDN and CDR2 FVKESK. V shed 4 bases and J 3 bases; nucleotides not matched to a gene: 5. The CDR3 is 15 amino acids. The CDR3 loop is CASSRGTSGIYEQYF. DNA for the CDR3: TGTGCCAGCAGCCGTGGGACTAGCGGAATCTACGAGCAGTACTTC.

The chain uses TRBV12-3 or TRBV12-4 and TRBJ1-1, with 7 bases identical to TRBD1. The CDR3 is 13 residues long. V shed 7 bases, J shed 2 bases, and the junction held 4 bases outside the gene matches. CDR3 bases: TGTGCCAGCAACGACAGGGACAACACTGAAGCTTTCTTT. Translation: CASNDRDNTEAFF.

This rearrangement joins TRBV27 to TRBJ2-3, with D possibly being TRBD2 (6 bases). The V end lost 7 bases, the J end lost 1 base, and 12 bases lay between the germline ends. The germline gives CDR1 MNHEY, CDR2 SMNVEV (reference sequence). This CDR3 is 14 amino acids long. CDR3 loop: CASKLLARTDTQYF. CDR3 nucleotide sequence: TGTGCCAGCAAATTACTAGCCCGCACAGATACGCAGTATTTT.

The chain employs TRBV5-6 and TRBJ2-3; no clear D gene. Looked up from germline, CDR1 is SGHDT and CDR2 is YYEEEE. The length of the CDR3 is 16 residues. Trimming pared 1 base from V and 0 bases from J, leaving 12 bases between. CDR3 in DNA: TGTGCCAGCAGCTTGTCAGCTAGAAGAAGCACAGATACGCAGTATTTT. Translated: CASSLSARRSTDTQYF.

The chain uses TRBV7-2 and TRBJ1-3; D uncertain. The CDR3 is made up of 17 amino acids. CDR1 and CDR2 from the germline V gene are SGHTA and FQGNSA. The V end was cut by 1 base, the J end by 0 bases, with 13 bases between. The CDR3: CASSLVAGLTSGNTIYF. CDR3 bases: TGTGCCAGCAGCTTAGTGGCAGGACTAACCTCTGGAAACACCATATATTTT.

The V call is TRBV6-1, the J call TRBJ1-6, with a weak D call TRBD1 (5 bases). Trimming removed 0 bases from V and 11 bases from J, with 17 bases in between. The CDR3 totals 16 residues. Germline assignment: CDR1 MNHNS and CDR2 SASEGT. As DNA, the CDR3 is TGTGCCAGCAGTGAAGCGCCCGGCAGGGCTTCTACACCCCTCCACTTT. Translated, it gives CASSEAPGRASTPLHF.

This chain links TRBV9 with TRBJ2-5, with a weak D call TRBD1 (7 bases). CDR3 length: 15 residues. The V and J ends lost 0 bases and 0 bases respectively, with 9 bases between them. The germline V gene encodes CDR1 SGDLS and CDR2 YYNGEE. CDR3 bases: TGTGCCAGCAGCGTAGCAGGGGGGTACCAAGAGACCCAGTACTTC. Its translation is CASSVAGGYQETQYF.

This clone was detected only once. This chain links TRBV5-6 with TRBJ1-5; TRBD1 aligns across 8 bases. The ends lost 2 bases at V and 3 bases at J; junction bases unmatched: 4. Germline values: CDR1 SGHDT, CDR2 YYEEEE. The CDR3 totals 15 residues. The CDR3 reads CASSLDRGYNQPQHF. The CDR3 nucleotides read TGTGCCAGCAGCTTAGACAGGGGATACAATCAGCCCCAGCATTTT. The variable domain in full, completed from reference TRBV5-6 and TRBJ1-5, reads DAGVTQSPTHLIKTRGQQVTLRCSPKSGHDTVSWYQQALGQGPQFIFQYYEEEERQRGNFPDRFSGHQFPNYSSELNVNALLLGDSALYLCASSLDRGYNQPQHFGDGTRLSIL.

The chain is built from TRBV5-1 and TRBJ1-1, with a tentative D call TRBD1 (5 bases). V was shortened by 7 bases and J by 1 base, with 11 bases between the two germline ends. The CDR3 extends over 13 amino acids. Germline CDR1 SGHRS, CDR2 YFSETQ. Here the CDR3 reads CASAEGTNTEAFF. The CDR3 coding sequence is TGCGCCAGCGCCGAGGGGACGAACACTGAAGCTTTCTTT.

This clone was detected only once. V is TRBV14 and J is TRBJ1-2; TRBD1 might be the D (5 bases). The CDR3 covers 17 residues. Trimming took off 0 bases at V and 5 bases at J, with 19 bases between the two ends. Germline V lookup: CDR1 SGHDN, CDR2 FVKESK. The CDR3 DNA follows: TGTGCCAGCAGCCAAGATCTGGGGGGAACTCGGCATTATGGCTACACCTTC. This codes for CASSQDLGGTRHYGYTF.

The V and J genes are TRBV9 and TRBJ2-6, with D maybe TRBD2 (5 bases). Germline V lookup: CDR1 SGDLS, CDR2 YYNGEE. There are 13 residues in the CDR3. V lost 7 bases, J lost 3 bases, and 8 bases lay in between. CDR3: CASARGGANVLTF. The CDR3 DNA is TGTGCCAGCGCCCGGGGTGGGGCCAACGTCCTGACTTTC.

The V gene is TRBV30, the J gene TRBJ1-3, with D possibly being TRBD1 (5 bases). The V end lost 1 base, the J end lost 1 base, and 8 bases lay between the germline ends. Germline V lookup: CDR1 GTSNPN, CDR2 SVGIG (reference sequence). The CDR3 runs 14 residues. The DNA of the CDR3 is TGTGCCTGGAGTGGGGGGACTTCTGGAAACACCATATATTTT. This gives the protein CAWSGGTSGNTIYF.

This clone was observed a handful of times. V and J are TRBV5-4 and TRBJ1-2; possibly TRBD1 for D (5 bases). The CDR3 extends over 13 amino acids. With 5 bases removed from V and 6 bases from J, the gap between germline ends came to 14 bases. Germline CDR1 and CDR2: SGHNT and YYREEE (reference sequence). CDR3 DNA: TGTGCCAGCAGGGGACGGTATCTCGATGGCTACACCTTC. Residues: CASRGRYLDGYTF. Full variable domain (rest looked up from reference TRBV5-4 and TRBJ1-2): ETGVTQSPTHLIKTRGQQVTLRCSSQSGHNTVSWYQQALGQGPQFIFQYYREEENGRGNFPPRFSGLQFPNYSSELNVNALELDDSALYLCASRGRYLDGYTFGSGTRLTVV.

The rearrangement uses TRBV7-9 and TRBJ1-1; TRBD1 agrees at 10 bases. The CDR3 runs 15 residues. V was clipped by 5 bases and J by 6 bases; unmatched bases: 9. Germline values: CDR1 SEHNR, CDR2 FQNEAQ (reference sequence). The CDR3 nucleotides read TGTGCCAGCAGCACGACAGGGGGCTTTAGTGCTGAAGCTTTCTTT. It is translated as CASSTTGGFSAEAFF.

The genes are TRBV6-4 and TRBJ2-7; 11 bases map to TRBD2. This CDR3 comprises 16 residues. Germline V gene lookup returns CDR1 MRHNA and CDR2 SNTAGT. The trim removed 6 bases at V and 2 bases at J, leaving 9 bases unmatched. CDR3 residues: CASSVSSGGPAYEQYF. In DNA form, the CDR3 reads TGTGCCAGCAGCGTGTCTAGCGGGGGGCCCGCCTACGAGCAGTACTTC.

The CDR3 sequence is CAISEYYEQYF. DNA for the CDR3: TGTGCCATCAGTGAATACTACGAGCAGTACTTC. The rearrangement links TRBV10-3 to TRBJ2-7; D ambiguous. Germline CDR1 is ENHRY and CDR2 is SYGVKD. The CDR3 extends over 11 amino acids. V lost 3 bases and J lost 3, with 3 bases in between.

J is TRBJ1-2 and V is TRBV11-1, with TRBD1 matching over 9 bases. The V gene end was trimmed by 5 bases and the J gene end by 4 bases; junction bases not matched to a gene: 8. Germline assignment: CDR1 SGHAT and CDR2 FQDESV (reference sequence). The CDR3 consists of 15 residues. CDR3 sequence (DNA): TGTGCCAGCAGCAGCAGGGACAGGGAGGCCTATGGCTACACCTTC. It is translated as CASSSRDREAYGYTF. The variable domain in full, completed from reference TRBV11-1 and TRBJ1-2, reads EAEVAQSPRYKITEKSQAVAFWCDPISGHATLYWYRQILGQGPELLVQFQDESVVDDSQLPKDRFSAERLKGVDSTLKIQPAELGDSAMYLCASSSRDREAYGYTFGSGTRLTVV.

The chain is built from TRBV9 and TRBJ1-6; D gene ambiguous. There are 12 residues in the CDR3. Germline V lookup: CDR1 SGDLS, CDR2 YYNGEE. V was cut by 4 bases and J by 13 bases, with 12 bases left in between. Written as DNA, the CDR3 is TGTGCCAGCAGCTCAGTAGGGTTCCCCCTCCACTTT. Amino acid sequence: CASSSVGFPLHF.